This TCR beta chain stems from a study of OX40 agonist ivuxolimab in advanced cancers. At the level of the study: Each patient was given ivuxolimab into a vein every 2 weeks, at 0.01 to 10 mg/kg. Findings and limits, study-wide: There were, on average, more expanded clones in CD8+ T cells than in CD4+. Both CD4+ and CD8+ T cell populations in blood had undergone clonal expansion by week 6 at 0.1 to 3.0 mg/kg.

To note about this clone: Its matching antigen is unknown.

TCRdb keeps only in-frame clones here, not all; method: immunoSEQ multiplex PCR. This table holds under 85,000 clones, 80% to 90% found once. V gave up 0 bases and J gave up 0 bases, with 24 bases separating them. There are 21 residues in the CDR3. In germline, CDR1 is LGHNA, CDR2 YNFKEQ. This chain joins TRBV4-2 and TRBJ1-3; D gene unclear. The TCR sequence derives from an adult with an advanced solid tumor such as melanoma, head and neck, liver or kidney cancer. The sample was CD4+ or CD8+ T cells sorted from blood, taken in a trial of the OX40 agonist ivuxolimab. Here the CDR3 reads CASSQEVVGNGRLSSGNTIYF. CDR3 bases: TGTGCCAGCAGCCAAGAAGTAGTTGGGAACGGTAGATTAAGCTCTGGAAACACCATATATTTT.